This TCR beta chain is drawn from a study of T cell responses to AZD1222 COVID-19 vaccine. Trimming pared 1 base from V and 2 bases from J, leaving 8 bases between. Per the germline V gene, CDR1 is KGHSH and CDR2 is LQKENI. The CDR3 runs to 14 residues. This clone was recorded once. Clones were sequenced by immunoSEQ multiplex PCR, and TCRdb holds only the in-frame ones, with some missing. The sample lists under 150,000 clones; under 95% were seen once. The chain combines TRBV18 with TRBJ2-5; tentatively, D is TRBD2 (6 bases). This TCR came from an adult in good health. Sample: peripheral blood, taken on day 0 of MenACWY control vaccination. The CDR3 here is CASSPLAAQETQYF. In DNA form, the CDR3 reads TGTGCCAGCTCACCACTAGCGGCTCAAGAGACCCAGTACTTC.